The rows below give T cell receptor beta chains drawn from one sample of a study of blood T cell repertoires in COVID-19. The data were produced by immunoSEQ multiplex PCR, yet TCRdb's version contains in-frame clones alone and is incomplete. The table shows 45,000 to 55,000 clones, with approximately 80% occurring only once. The sample taken for sequencing was peripheral blood. These TCRs come from a man older than 75 with COVID-19, enrolled during active disease. Each CDR3 is given with its conserved first and last residue.

TRBV18 | CASSLQGGQNTEAFF
TRBV24-1 | CATSDFSGVSTDTQYF
TRBV5-4 | CASNRDKSYNEQFF
TRBV5-1 | CASSLPSSYEQYF
TRBV18 | CASSSMLGEGSYEQYF
TRBV12-5 | CASGLGLEKQYF
TRBV2 | CASRGGTNEKLFF
TRBV27 | CASSPQLAEIQTQYF
TRBV6-5 | CASSYWGRENSPLHF
TRBV19 | CASKTGGGNTIYF
TRBV9 | CASSVGPGMNTEAFF
TRBV7-9 | CASSLARDWSYEQYF
TRBV7-2 | CASSFGTSEETQYF
TRBV2 | CASSGTPNSPLHF
TRBV7-9 | CASSLGGYQPQHF
TRBV5-5 | CASSLARNSGAAPDTQYF
TRBV6-2/TRBV6-3 | CASSFQGARTEAFF
TRBV29-1 | CSVGSGGYTGELFF
TRBV3-1/TRBV3-2 | CASSQVGEYTEAFF
TRBV24-1 | CATSDLGNNEQFF
TRBV10-3 | CAISRWREEGTDTQYF
TRBV11-2 | CASSRTSGGSGELFF
TRBV4-3 | CASSQDRRGPTNEKLFF
TRBV15 | CATSRDHVEGSNYGYTF
TRBV19 | CASSVGLSNQPQHF
TRBV5-1 | CASSLGTGSGYTF
TRBV4-1 | CASSQVGANYGYTF
TRBV5-4 | CASSSQVANYGYTF
TRBV5-4 | CASSLHPYEQYF
TRBV19 | CASSTPLGQLNTEAFF
TRBV30 | CAWSVRRGGYGYTF
TRBV15 | CATSRDGQLNQPQHF
TRBV4-2 | CASSLDPQDTEAFF
TRBV20-1 | CSASGTGRFRTEAFF
TRBV15 | CATSRGRTGGFMNTEAFF
TRBV6-1 | CASSETRGGLAKNIQYF
TRBV27 | CASSTGLHSNQPQHF
TRBV6-6 | CASRRDRQETQYF
TRBV19 | CASSIPYLNSDYNEQFF
TRBV27 | CASLGGLPYEQYF
TRBV5-1 | CASSLGSGDNEQFF
TRBV5-6 | CASSFLDRGRSGYTF
TRBV9 | CAGSVVQGVNTEAFF
TRBV28 | CASSLLGGDWNGYTF
TRBV29-1 | CSVGERDSPRYGYTF
TRBV18 | CASSPDSTEAFF
TRBV3-1/TRBV3-2 | CASSPVGGGRVLQETQYF
TRBV7-2 | CASSLNAGATDTQYF
TRBV25-1 | CASSESGTGRETQYF
TRBV29-1 | CSVCYYPGLAGEGYEQFF
TRBV7-2 | CASRPGLNGNTIYF
TRBV20-1 | CSASRQGGETQYF
TRBV5-3 | CARSPEDREYGYTF
TRBV18 | CASSPFRQGSQPQHF
TRBV2 | CASSENRDSYEQYF
TRBV6-2/TRBV6-3 | CASSYQGAFTEAFF
TRBV7-2 | CASSLWGLATFF